This T cell receptor beta chain derives from a study of cytomegalovirus exposure and HLA in healthy donors. On the study more broadly: Assignment to the Caucasian-associated ancestry cluster applied to around four fifths of the approximately 400 genotyped donors.

General observations from the study: Association of a missense DCLRE1C variant with TCR beta V- and J-gene trimming was reported in a later analysis.

Looked up from germline, CDR1 is ENHRY and CDR2 is SYGVKD. This CDR3 is built from 12 residues. Trimming shortened V by 10 bases and J by 8 bases, and 17 bases separated the two germline ends. Turning to this clone: Antigen specificity is unknown.

The PCR employed 60 Vbeta primers together with 13 Jbeta primers. The protocol was immunoSEQ multiplex PCR, while the TCRdb copy is restricted to in-frame clones and leaves out a portion. The table includes approximately 120,000 clones, about four fifths detected once. The sequence derives from a man aged 35 to 55 in good health and CMV-seronegative. The chain links TRBV10-3 to TRBJ1-2; TRBD1 might be the D (5 bases). Material for sequencing was PBMCs. CDR3 nucleotide sequence: TGTGCCACCCACTCAGGGTTTGACGGCTACACCTTC. Translation gives CATHSGFDGYTF.